This T cell receptor (beta chain) was profiled in a study of neoadjuvant nivolumab and ipilimumab in lung cancer. The overall study: Nivolumab 3 mg/kg was given days 1, 15 and 29, plus ipilimumab 1 mg/kg day 1 in combination.

Some clones are missing from TCRdb's copy, which holds only in-frame ones; the method was immunoSEQ multiplex PCR. The sample contains 8,500 to 10,000 clones, around 77% of which appear only once. V was trimmed by 0 bases and J by 3 bases, leaving 4 bases between them. This CDR3 is built from 13 residues. Germline V gives CDR1 SGHRS, CDR2 YFSETQ. This rearrangement joins TRBV5-1 to TRBJ2-1, with unresolved D. The sequencing used tumor tissue, collected after neoadjuvant nivolumab, alone or with ipilimumab, at or shortly before surgery. The sequence came from an adult with non-small cell lung cancer. Some clones in this sample may be carry-over from other donors' samples. CDR3 sequence: CASSLANYNEQFF. CDR3 DNA: TGCGCCAGCAGCTTGGCTAACTACAATGAGCAGTTCTTC.